This T cell receptor (beta chain) comes out of a study of shared clonotypes between healthy human individuals. Overall study findings and caveats: It was the non-shared clonotypes that had lower generation probabilities than clonotypes shared by all four donors.

With respect to this clone: Antigen unknown.

None of the donors, who were healthy HIV-negative adults, had recently had acute infections or vaccinations. A split of CD4+ cells into CD45RA+ naive and CD45RA-negative memory subsets was performed. Source study methods: With immunoSEQ giving junction-only sequences and no quality scores, filtering differed. The data were produced by immunoSEQ multiplex PCR, yet TCRdb's version contains in-frame clones alone and is incomplete. The V and J calls and clone size were taken over from that table, and D and trimming were inferred from the DNA. Seen here are over a million clones, over 95% observed once, and the top ten hold roughly 1.2%. The germline V gene has CDR1 SGHKS and CDR2 YYEKEE (reference sequence). The CDR3 sequence is 16 residues long. V shed 2 bases and J shed 0 bases, with 12 bases lying between them.

This TCR derives from a man younger than 40 in good health. This chain links TRBV5-5 with TRBJ1-3; no definite D call. Sequencing was performed on naive CD4+ T cells sorted from blood. This sample's subset: CD45RA+ positively selected. As DNA, the CDR3 is TGTGCCAGCAGCTTCCCGGACGGAGGCTCTGGAAACACCATATATTTT. This sequence encodes CASSFPDGGSGNTIYF.